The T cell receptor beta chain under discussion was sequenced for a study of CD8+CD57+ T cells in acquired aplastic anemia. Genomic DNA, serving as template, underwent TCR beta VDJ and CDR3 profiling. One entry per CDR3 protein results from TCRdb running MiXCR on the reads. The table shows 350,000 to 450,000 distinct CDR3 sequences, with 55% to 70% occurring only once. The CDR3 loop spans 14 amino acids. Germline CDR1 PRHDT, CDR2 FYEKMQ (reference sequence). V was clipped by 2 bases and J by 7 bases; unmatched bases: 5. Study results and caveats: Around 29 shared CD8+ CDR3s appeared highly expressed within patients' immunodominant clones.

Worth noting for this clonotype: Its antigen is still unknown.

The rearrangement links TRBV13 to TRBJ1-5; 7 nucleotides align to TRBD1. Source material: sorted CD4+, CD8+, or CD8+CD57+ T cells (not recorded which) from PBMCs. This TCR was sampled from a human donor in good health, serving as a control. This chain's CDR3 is CASSLIQGRQPQHF. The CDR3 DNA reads TGTGCCAGCAGCTTAATACAGGGGAGGCAGCCCCAGCATTTT.